The 20 T cell receptor beta chains reported below all come from one sample, sequenced in a study of OX40 agonist ivuxolimab in advanced cancers. The assay was immunoSEQ multiplex PCR, and TCRdb's table has in-frame clones only and misses some. In the table there are tens of thousands of clones, about 89% of which are singletons. The sample consisted of CD4+ or CD8+ T cells sorted from blood, taken in a trial of the OX40 agonist ivuxolimab. These receptors originate from an adult with an advanced solid tumor such as melanoma, head and neck, liver or kidney cancer.

This sequence joins TRBV19 and TRBJ1-4, with 9 positions matching TRBD1. The V gene's germline CDR1 is LNHDA and CDR2 SQIVND (reference sequence). Losses at the gene ends were 5 bases for V and 5 bases for J; bases not matched to a gene: 6. This CDR3 region has 15 residues. In DNA form, the CDR3 reads TGTGCCAGTAGTCTACAGGGGGCGAAAAATGAAAAACTGTTTTTT. It encodes CASSLQGAKNEKLFF. The full variable domain, in which reference TRBV19 and TRBJ1-4 provide the parts outside the CDR3, is DGGITQSPKYLFRKEGQNVTLSCEQNLNHDAMYWYRQDPGQGLRLIYYSQIVNDFQKGDIAEGYSVSREKKESFPLTVTSAQKNPTAFYLCASSLQGAKNEKLFFGSGTQLSVL.

The chain has TRBV10-3 and TRBJ2-5; D is possibly TRBD2 (6 bases). This CDR3 is 16 amino acids long. CDR1 and CDR2 from the germline V gene are ENHRY and SYGVKD. The ends were cut back, 3 bases at V and 2 bases at J, with 16 bases in the middle. The CDR3 region is CAISDRPPSGQETQYF. For the CDR3, the DNA is TGTGCCATCAGTGATAGGCCGCCGAGCGGGCAAGAGACCCAGTACTTC.

V usage is TRBV20-1 and J usage is TRBJ2-1, with D tentatively TRBD1 or TRBD2 (5 bases each). In germline, CDR1 is DFQATT, CDR2 SNEGSKA (reference sequence). Deletions cut 3 bases from V and 12 bases from J, with 12 bases between. The CDR3 has 11 amino acids. The CDR3 sequence: CSASLRDAQFF. CDR3 sequence (DNA): TGCAGTGCTAGCCTCCGGGACGCGCAGTTCTTC.

The genes are TRBV10-3 and TRBJ2-1, with D tentatively TRBD1 (5 bases). With 4 bases removed from V and 0 bases from J, the gap between germline ends came to 19 bases. The CDR3 contains 18 residues. Germline V gene data show CDR1 as ENHRY and CDR2 as SYGVKD. In DNA form, the CDR3 reads TGTGCCATCAGTGTAAGGCTCCCTGGAGACAGCTCCTACAATGAGCAGTTCTTC. It specifies CAISVRLPGDSSYNEQFF.

This chain joins TRBV5-4 and TRBJ1-6; no clear D. CDR3 length equals 14 residues. V was pared by 4 bases and J by 13 bases, with 18 bases between. Germline CDR1 SGHNT, CDR2 YYREEE (reference sequence). The CDR3 spells CASSPGTGKQPLHF. CDR3 sequence (DNA): TGTGCCAGCAGCCCTGGCACGGGCAAACAGCCCCTCCACTTT.

Note on this clone: Other DNA sequences in this sample translate to the same CDR3. The rearrangement uses TRBV5-4 and TRBJ1-2, with D uncertain. CDR3 size: 14 residues. With 3 bases removed from V and 8 bases from J, the gap between germline ends came to 17 bases. Looked up from germline, CDR1 is SGHNT and CDR2 is YYREEE (reference sequence). The chain's CDR3 is CASSSRLLGYGYTF. In DNA, the CDR3 is TGTGCCAGCAGCTCTAGGTTGTTAGGGTACGGCTACACCTTC. The complete variable domain, with remaining parts taken from reference TRBV5-4 and TRBJ1-2, reads ETGVTQSPTHLIKTRGQQVTLRCSSQSGHNTVSWYQQALGQGPQFIFQYYREEENGRGNFPPRFSGLQFPNYSSELNVNALELDDSALYLCASSSRLLGYGYTFGSGTRLTVV.

The CDR3 region is CASSPYEGWNTEAFF. DNA of the CDR3: TGTGCCAGCTCACCCTACGAGGGGTGGAACACTGAAGCTTTCTTT. The V and J genes are TRBV18 and TRBJ1-1; D may be TRBD1 (5 bases). The CDR3 covers 15 residues. The germline gives CDR1 KGHSH, CDR2 LQKENI. Between the trimmed V and J ends, which lost 3 bases and 1 base, there was a span of 12 bases.

The gene calls are TRBV6-6 and TRBJ2-3; D remains unclear. The germline V gene has CDR1 MNHNY and CDR2 SVGAGI (reference sequence). This CDR3 is 14 amino acids long. V was clipped by 5 bases and J by 1 base, with 10 bases between them. The CDR3 region is CASSPQIRTDTQYF. The DNA of the CDR3 is TGTGCCAGCAGTCCCCAGATTCGCACAGATACGCAGTATTTT.

The chain carries TRBV28 and TRBJ2-7, with no clear D. Germline V lookup: CDR1 MDHEN, CDR2 SYDVKM. The CDR3 runs to 15 residues. Trimming stripped 5 bases from V and 0 bases from J, with 14 bases between. In DNA, the CDR3 is TGTGCCAGCAGTCCGTCTCTGGGGAACTCCTACGAGCAGTACTTC. Translating gives CASSPSLGNSYEQYF.

V and J are TRBV2 and TRBJ2-3, with 9 bases that match TRBD2. CDR3 length: 13 residues. The germline V gene has CDR1 SNHLY and CDR2 FYNNEI. V lost 3 bases to trimming and J lost 8 bases; unmatched junction nucleotides: 3. The DNA for the CDR3 is TGTGCCAGCAGTGAGGGACTAGCCGGTACGCAGTATTTT. It yields the protein CASSEGLAGTQYF. Together with reference TRBV2 and TRBJ2-3, the CDR3 gives the full variable domain: EPEVTQTPSHQVTQMGQEVILRCVPISNHLYFYWYRQILGQKVEFLVSFYNNEISEKSEIFDDQFSVERPDGSNFTLKIRSTKLEDSAMYFCASSEGLAGTQYFGPGTRLTVL.

The CDR3 sequence is CASRDHGASYEQYF. The CDR3 DNA follows: TGTGCCAGCAGAGATCACGGTGCCTCCTACGAGCAGTACTTC. The gene calls are TRBV28 and TRBJ2-7; D not resolved. This CDR3 has 14 amino acids. V was trimmed by 6 bases and J by 0 bases, leaving 12 bases between them. Germline values: CDR1 MDHEN, CDR2 SYDVKM.

This sequence joins TRBV5-1 and TRBJ2-5, with D perhaps matching TRBD1 or TRBD2 (5 bases each). Judging by the DNA end, TRBJ2-7 fits better; the J call may be wrong. Germline CDR1 and CDR2: SGHRS and YFSETQ. The CDR3 length is 14 residues. This CDR3 is CASSLAGSGYEQYF. The CDR3 region has the DNA TGCGCCAGCAGCTTGGCAGGGAGCGGCTACGAGCAGTACTTC.

The CDR3 is CASSLSGTGQYEQYF. CDR3 nucleotides: TGTGCCAGCAGTTTATCCGGGACAGGGCAATACGAGCAGTACTTC. This chain connects TRBV27 to TRBJ2-7; 9 bases match TRBD1. Per germline, CDR1 MNHEY and CDR2 SMNVEV (reference sequence). The V segment lost 0 bases and the J segment 4 bases; nucleotides outside the gene matches: 4. This CDR3 has 15 amino acids.

This clone has only one observation. J is TRBJ2-3 and V is TRBV30; 9 bases match TRBD1. Per germline, CDR1 GTSNPN and CDR2 SVGIG (reference sequence). V shed 3 bases, J shed 5 bases, and the junction held 6 bases outside the gene matches. This CDR3 region has 14 residues. The CDR3 reads CAWSRDRAKDTQYF. CDR3 sequence (DNA): TGTGCCTGGAGCCGGGACAGGGCAAAAGATACGCAGTATTTT.

The chain has TRBV11-2 and TRBJ2-1; D not certain. CDR1 is SGHAT, CDR2 FQNNGV, per germline. The ends were cut back, 4 bases at V and 5 bases at J, with 15 bases in the middle. This CDR3 spans 15 amino acids. The CDR3 reads CASSSTRTLNNEQFF. The CDR3 DNA reads as TGTGCCAGCAGCTCCACCAGGACCCTTAACAATGAGCAGTTCTTC.

The rearrangement uses TRBV18 and TRBJ2-1, with D uncertain. This CDR3 comprises 15 residues. The ends were cut back, 4 bases at V and 6 bases at J, with 16 bases in the middle. Germline values: CDR1 KGHSH, CDR2 LQKENI. CDR3 sequence (DNA): TGTGCCAGCTCACGACGAACTGCCGGTAGCAATGAGCAGTTCTTC. Translating it yields CASSRRTAGSNEQFF. Combining the CDR3 with reference TRBV18 and TRBJ2-1 gives the whole variable domain NAGVMQNPRHLVRRRGQEARLRCSPMKGHSHVYWYRQLPEEGLKFMVYLQKENIIDESGMPKERFSAEFPKEGPSILRIQQVVRGDSAAYFCASSRRTAGSNEQFFGPGTRLTVL.

The J gene is TRBJ2-2, the V gene TRBV7-3; D call uncertain. Germline V gives CDR1 SGHTA, CDR2 FQGTGA. Trimming removed 3 bases at V and 1 base at J, with 6 bases between. This CDR3 comprises 14 residues. The CDR3 DNA reads as TGTGCCAGCAGCTTGTCAGGGAACACCGGGGAGCTGTTTTTT. It yields the protein CASSLSGNTGELFF.

The chain has TRBV25-1 and TRBJ2-2; 8 bases fit TRBD1. This CDR3 spans 15 amino acids. Germline V gene sequence: CDR1 MGHDK, CDR2 SYGVNS. V trimming: 5 bases; J trimming: 6 bases; junction bases outside the gene matches: 8. The CDR3 DNA reads TGTGCCAGCAGTTCAGGGGGCCTACGGGCCGGGGAGCTGTTTTTT. Amino acids: CASSSGGLRAGELFF.

The genes are TRBV6-5 and TRBJ2-7; no reliable D call. Germline V lookup: CDR1 MNHEY, CDR2 SVGAGI. The CDR3 extends over 13 amino acids. With 7 bases removed from V and 0 bases from J, the gap between germline ends came to 10 bases. This chain's CDR3 is CASTGFPSYEQYF. The CDR3 DNA sequence: TGTGCCAGCACTGGGTTCCCCTCCTACGAGCAGTACTTC.

CDR3 bases: TGTGCCAGCAGTTCTGGGACAGGGAGCTACGAGCAGTACTTC. It codes for CASSSGTGSYEQYF. V and J are TRBV6-6 and TRBJ2-7; TRBD1 matches at 9 bases. The ends lost 4 bases at V and 3 bases at J; junction bases unmatched: 4. This CDR3 spans 14 amino acids. In germline, CDR1 is MNHNY, CDR2 SVGAGI (reference sequence).